This T cell receptor (beta chain) was captured by sequencing in a study of blood T cell repertoires in COVID-19 (dated by TCRdb to about 2020). General notes on the study: The collaborator samples originated in the United States, Italy and Spain and spanned the acute and convalescent phases of COVID-19. The prospective study material was composed of cDNA or gDNA derived from T cells, B-cell-depleted T cells, or PBMCs. Deeply sampled blood TCRbeta repertoires from subjects exposed to, actively infected with, or recovered from COVID-19 were included in the dataset. The repertoires were released in a freely available public database intended as a resource for research on the immune response to SARS-CoV-2. Samples were obtained from the ongoing ImmuneRACE study (first 160 participants) and from about 1,300 subjects provided by 6 global collaborators. Sample metadata almost always included a de-identified subject ID, COVID-19 status, age in years and sex. Where available, HLA class I and class II types were taken from metadata supplied by the sample provider and were not determined by assay-based typing.

Broader findings and caveats from the paper: Clinical and demographic metadata were provided uncurated, with the amount varying by source and participant.

This clone was found once. Which antigen it targets is not known. No clone much larger than this one lies a single base away; base qualities are absent. One collaborating source in Seattle enrolled patients during active infection and followed them longitudinally through the course of disease. Whole blood was collected in K2EDTA tubes by collaborating institutions according to the institutions' own protocols. For TCRbeta analysis, collaborators shipped samples in one of three forms: frozen whole blood, isolated PBMCs, or DNA extracted from either of those sample types. TCRbeta CDR3 regions were amplified from genomic DNA using the immunoSEQ Assay, a bias-controlled multiplex PCR. The paper's data handling went like this. The number of nucleated cells in each sample was estimated by amplification of reference gene primers within the assay. To quantify the absolute abundance of each unique TCRbeta CDR3 rearrangement, sequence reads were collapsed and filtered. For each sample, productive Simpson clonality was calculated as the square root of Simpson's diversity index across productive rearrangements. TCRdb retrieved this table from immuneACCESS and kept in-frame rearrangements only. Not all clones are present; in checked studies, unresolved V genes account for under half, and no reason is known for the remainder. The V and J calls and clone size come from that table; D and trimming were worked out from the DNA. The sample table contains approximately 110,000 clones; only one count was recorded for approximately 90% of them. Together, the top ten hold 2.1% of the sample.

Spanning cysteine to phenylalanine, the CDR3 consists of 13 amino acids. Solely the CDR3 DNA is kept, with 39 bases framed from the first base. Reading the germline V gene gives CDR1 SGHRS and CDR2 YFSETQ. Trimming takes 0 bases from V and 7 bases from J, and the germline ends sit 11 bases apart. The material sequenced was peripheral blood. The rearrangement joined TRBV5-1 to TRBJ2-7; a tentative D match to TRBD1 spans 6 bases. This clonotype was obtained from a man aged 45-65 years with COVID-19, enrolled during active disease. The bases are TGCGCCAGCAGCTTGGTGGGGGCCTCTGAGCAGTACTTC. This gives the protein CASSLVGASEQYF.